This T cell receptor (beta chain) originates from a study of blood T cell repertoires in COVID-19. Overall study: Sample material is recorded as cDNA or gDNA derived from T cells, B-cell-depleted T cells, or PBMCs.

The authors' processing: Cell counts per sample came from amplifying reference gene primers. Repertoires were generated with immunoSEQ multiplex PCR, while TCRdb's copy carries only in-frame clones and drops some. Clone size and V and J calls were adopted from that table, with D and trimming inferred from the DNA. The data hold around 100,000 clones, with 84% observed a single time. Germline V lookup: CDR1 SEHNR, CDR2 FQNEAQ (reference sequence). The CDR3 runs 14 residues. V was clipped by 5 bases and J by 8 bases; unmatched bases: 4. What was sequenced was peripheral blood. The receptor's source is a human donor in a cohort sampled during active COVID-19. This sequence joins TRBV7-9 and TRBJ1-4, with 11 bases that match TRBD1. The CDR3 sequence: CASSPWTGGEKLFF. CDR3 DNA sequence: TGTGCCAGCAGCCCTTGGACAGGGGGCGAAAAACTGTTTTTT.